Below, one TCR beta chain is given with its context. The same CDR3 is also encoded by other DNA sequences in this sample. This sample is part of a study of Ad26.COV2.S vaccination and SARS-CoV-2 variants. This CDR3 has 13 amino acids. Trimming shortened V by 5 bases and J by 2 bases, and 4 bases separated the two germline ends. The germline V gene encodes CDR1 MNHEY and CDR2 SVGAGI. Only in-frame clones appear in the TCRdb table, and some are missing; sequencing was by immunoSEQ multiplex PCR. The sample includes 500,000 or so clones, roughly 89% of them seen just once. Treatment meaning: 15 to 20 received Ad26.COV2.S at low or high dose, single or two shots; 5 received placebo; per-sample allocation not given. After the first vaccine or placebo injection, samples were drawn on day 63. A Boston donor was an adult aged 18-55 years.

This chain joins TRBV6-5 and TRBJ2-6; no definite D call. This receptor was taken from a person aged 18 to 65 who received the Ad26.COV2.S COVID-19 vaccine or a placebo. The material sequenced was peripheral blood, taken in a trial of Ad26.COV2.S vaccine versus placebo. The CDR3 DNA reads TGTGCCAGCAGTAGTCCTGGGGCCAACGTCCTGACTTTC. Its protein product is CASSSPGANVLTF.